The clone carrying this T cell receptor beta chain was counted between two and nine times. TCRdb itself ran the 5' RACE reads through MiXCR, one entry per CDR3 protein. This repertoire shows roughly 330,000 distinct CDR3 sequences, around 7% found once; its top ten account for roughly a sixth. This entry is derived from a study of T cells after yellow fever vaccination. Study-level information: Fractions containing few cells were prepared with SMART-Seq v4 Ultra Low Input.

With 8 bases removed from V and 12 bases from J, the gap between germline ends came to 25 bases. Germline V gene sequence: CDR1 SNHLY, CDR2 FYNNEI. The length of the CDR3 is 14 residues. The chain links TRBV2 to TRBJ2-5; D not certain. The TCR originated in a man between 18 and 29 years old who received the YFV17D yellow fever vaccine. This sample comprised PBMCs, obtained roughly seven weeks after the first yellow fever vaccination. CDR3 region: CASCQVVRERPEYF. The CDR3 coding sequence is TGTGCCAGCTGTCAGGTCGTGAGAGAGCGCCCGGAGTACTTC. The full variable domain, its missing parts supplied by reference TRBV2 and TRBJ2-5, is EPEVTQTPSHQVTQMGQEVILRCVPISNHLYFYWYRQILGQKVEFLVSFYNNEISEKSEIFDDQFSVERPDGSNFTLKIRSTKLEDSAMYFCASCQVVRERPEYFGPGTRLLVL.